These 27 T cell receptor beta chains came from one sample sequenced in a study of T cells in localized non-small cell lung cancer. TCRdb's table, derived via immunoSEQ multiplex PCR, lists solely in-frame clones and lacks some. This sample yields 25,000 to 30,000 clones, of which more than 75% are seen a single time; 4.1% belongs to the top ten. The sample here was peripheral blood, taken before any cancer treatment. Receptors originate from a woman aged 35-70 years with stage I lung adenocarcinoma.

V and J are TRBV27 and TRBJ2-5; D not resolved. In germline, CDR1 is MNHEY, CDR2 SMNVEV (reference sequence). The CDR3 consists of 13 residues. Trimming cost V 6 bases and J 5 bases, with 13 bases left between them. CDR3 in amino acids: CASSVRPRETQYF. CDR3 DNA: TGTGCCAGCAGCGTGAGGCCTAGGGAGACCCAGTACTTC.

This clone was seen just once. V gene TRBV7-2 combines with J gene TRBJ1-1, with D hard to call. V was cut by 0 bases and J by 5 bases, with 16 bases left in between. From germline, CDR1 is SGHTA and CDR2 FQGNSA. This CDR3 is 16 amino acids long. The CDR3 DNA follows: TGTGCCAGCAGCTTAGCGAGACGGGTATCAAGTACTGAAGCTTTCTTT. Protein sequence: CASSLARRVSSTEAFF.

The chain recombines TRBV5-4 with TRBJ2-7; D remains unclear. Germline CDR1 and CDR2: SGHNT and YYREEE (reference sequence). The CDR3 is made up of 12 amino acids. V lost 0 bases to trimming and J lost 5 bases, with 6 bases between them. The CDR3 here is CASSLARDEQYF. The DNA for the CDR3 is TGTGCCAGCAGCTTGGCTCGCGACGAGCAGTACTTC.

V gene TRBV10-3 combines with J gene TRBJ1-6; D uncertain. CDR3 length: 13 residues. The germline CDR1 and CDR2 sequences are ENHRY and SYGVKD. Trimming removed 7 bases at V and 6 bases at J, with 10 bases between. As DNA, the CDR3 is TGTGCCATCACTCGAGCCATTAATTCACCCCTCCACTTT. It specifies CAITRAINSPLHF.

This chain links TRBV2 with TRBJ2-1, with a possible D match to TRBD2 (6 bases). The CDR3 has 15 residues. V was cut by 5 bases and J by 0 bases, with 11 bases left in between. Germline assignment: CDR1 SNHLY and CDR2 FYNNEI. The CDR3 is CASSLGSSSYNEQFF. The CDR3 coding sequence is TGTGCCAGCAGTCTCGGGAGTAGCTCCTACAATGAGCAGTTCTTC.

The J gene is TRBJ1-2, the V gene TRBV18, with D perhaps matching TRBD1 (6 bases). Trimming took 2 bases from V and 2 from J, leaving 12 bases between them. The germline gives CDR1 KGHSH, CDR2 LQKENI. CDR3 size: 15 residues. The CDR3 DNA sequence: TGTGCCAGCTCACCAGGGGGGCACGTCAACTATGGCTACACCTTC. It is translated as CASSPGGHVNYGYTF.

This chain uses TRBV19 with TRBJ1-6; no definite D call. The CDR3 is 16 amino acids. Germline loops: CDR1 LNHDA, CDR2 SQIVND (reference sequence). With 1 base removed from V and 5 bases from J, the gap between germline ends came to 12 bases. CDR3 region: CASSIGPGWNNSPLHF. The CDR3 bases are TGTGCCAGTAGTATAGGTCCCGGCTGGAATAATTCACCCCTCCACTTT.

The V and J genes are TRBV19 and TRBJ1-5, with D possibly being TRBD1 (5 bases). The V end lost 5 bases, the J end lost 6 bases, and 20 bases lay between the germline ends. The CDR3 sequence is 16 residues long. Germline CDR1 LNHDA, CDR2 SQIVND (reference sequence). The CDR3 coding sequence is TGTGCCAGTAGTGCCTCCCGACGCAGGGTCGGTCAGCCCCAGCATTTT. This codes for CASSASRRRVGQPQHF.

V gene TRBV19 combines with J gene TRBJ1-1; possible D gene TRBD1, 5 bases. The CDR3 consists of 15 residues. Germline CDR1 reads LNHDA; CDR2 reads SQIVND (reference sequence). Trimming removed 1 base at V and 3 bases at J, with 12 bases between. The CDR3 loop is CASSIGGLRHTEAFF. CDR3 nucleotides: TGTGCCAGTAGTATAGGGGGCCTTCGGCACACTGAAGCTTTCTTT.

For the CDR3, the DNA is TGTGCCATCAGTGGGCCCTCGGGCAGCACAGATACGCAGTATTTT. It encodes CAISGPSGSTDTQYF. This rearrangement joins TRBV10-3 to TRBJ2-3; D gene ambiguous. Trimming left V 4 bases short and J 0 bases short, with 11 bases between. Germline values: CDR1 ENHRY, CDR2 SYGVKD. The CDR3 sequence is 15 residues long.

This clone was found a few times. J is TRBJ1-6 and V is TRBV2, with TRBD1 matching 10 bases. Germline-derived CDR1 and CDR2 are SNHLY and FYNNEI. This CDR3 is built from 13 residues. The trim removed 6 bases at V and 9 bases at J, leaving 2 bases unmatched. The CDR3 bases are TGTGCCAGCAGGGGACAGGGGACTTCACCCCTCCACTTT. This encodes CASRGQGTSPLHF.

The chain carries TRBV5-5 and TRBJ1-4; 7 bases map to TRBD1. The CDR3 consists of 15 residues. Germline V gene lookup returns CDR1 SGHKS and CDR2 YYEKEE (reference sequence). Germline trimming cut 4 bases from V and 5 bases from J; bases unmatched to any gene: 8. CDR3 sequence (DNA): TGTGCCAGCAGCCCGGGACAGAGAGTAAATGAAAAACTGTTTTTT. This encodes CASSPGQRVNEKLFF.

A remark on this clone: At the DNA level, this CDR3 is encoded by other sequences in the same sample as well. V and J are TRBV4-3 and TRBJ1-2; 8 bases align to TRBD1. This CDR3 is 15 amino acids long. Germline V gene sequence: CDR1 LGHNA, CDR2 YSLEER. Germline trimming cut 1 base from V and 3 bases from J; bases unmatched to any gene: 4. The CDR3 region is CASSQALQGDYGYTF. The CDR3 DNA reads TGCGCCAGCAGCCAAGCATTACAGGGGGACTATGGCTACACCTTC.

In its sample, this clone was seen once. The J gene is TRBJ2-5, the V gene TRBV29-1, with 11 bases aligning to TRBD2. Losses at the gene ends were 7 bases for V and 1 base for J; bases not matched to a gene: 5. CDR1 is SQVTM, CDR2 ANQGSEA, per germline. The CDR3 covers 14 residues. As DNA, the CDR3 is TGCAGCGGTAGCGGGGGGGCTTTCCAAGAGACCCAGTACTTC. This sequence encodes CSGSGGAFQETQYF.

V and J are TRBV7-9 and TRBJ1-2; weak D call: TRBD1 (5 bases). Germline V gene sequence: CDR1 SEHNR, CDR2 FQNEAQ (reference sequence). The germline V and J ends were trimmed by 5 bases and 7 bases, with 20 bases remaining between them. The CDR3 is 15 residues long. The CDR3 DNA reads TGTGCCAGCAGCAAAGCGGACGGGGCGGGAGCTGGCTACACCTTC. This gives the protein CASSKADGAGAGYTF. The full variable domain, rest sourced from reference TRBV7-9 and TRBJ1-2, is DTGVSQNPRHKITKRGQNVTFRCDPISEHNRLYWYRQTLGQGPEFLTYFQNEAQLEKSRLLSDRFSAERPKGSFSTLEIQRTEQGDSAMYLCASSKADGAGAGYTFGSGTRLTVV.

This chain connects TRBV7-8 to TRBJ1-4, with D tentatively TRBD1 (5 bases). The ends were cut back, 7 bases at V and 3 bases at J, with 15 bases in the middle. This CDR3 has 15 amino acids. Germline assignment: CDR1 SGHVS and CDR2 FQNEAQ. The CDR3 nucleotides are TGTGCCAGCACCTATAGAGGGGCAGCTAATGAAAAACTGTTTTTT. Translated: CASTYRGAANEKLFF.

The CDR3 is CASSPHAGGNTGELFF. CDR3 coding DNA: TGTGCCAGCAGCCCTCACGCGGGAGGAAACACCGGGGAGCTGTTTTTT. J is TRBJ2-2 and V is TRBV14; 8 nucleotides line up with TRBD2. This CDR3 is built from 16 residues. Germline V gives CDR1 SGHDN, CDR2 FVKESK. V was pared by 4 bases and J by 2 bases, with 6 bases of the junction left unmatched.

CDR3 nucleotide sequence: TGTGCCAGCAGCTTGAGGCAGGGGATTCAGTACTTC. Amino acids: CASSLRQGIQYF. The V and J genes are TRBV5-8 and TRBJ2-4; a weak D match, TRBD1 (6 bases). Germline CDR1 and CDR2: SGHTS and YDEGEE. V gave up 1 base and J gave up 10 bases, with 9 bases separating them. The CDR3 contains 12 residues.

The chain has TRBV19 and TRBJ1-2, with 10 bases matching TRBD1. Trimming at V came to 10 bases and at J to 4 bases, leaving 15 bases not matched to a gene. Looked up from germline, CDR1 is LNHDA and CDR2 is SQIVND (reference sequence). There are 16 residues in the CDR3. The CDR3 DNA reads TGTGCCATCTCAAACTCCCCGGGACAGGGGTTCTATGGCTACACCTTC. The encoded protein is CAISNSPGQGFYGYTF.

This clone has just one count. The genes are TRBV4-3 and TRBJ1-4; D gene unclear. The CDR3 spans 15 residues. The V end lost 0 bases, the J end lost 5 bases, and 10 bases lay between the germline ends. Germline lookup yields CDR1 LGHNA and CDR2 YSLEER. The CDR3 sequence: CASSQDRPGNEKLFF. In DNA, the CDR3 is TGCGCCAGCAGCCAAGATCGGCCCGGAAATGAAAAACTGTTTTTT.

The chain carries TRBV7-2 and TRBJ2-3, with 7 bases matching TRBD2. V lost 1 base and J lost 6; bases outside the gene matches: 4. Germline V CDR1 and CDR2: SGHTA, FQGNSA. This CDR3 comprises 14 residues. CDR3 protein: CASSLVRGDDTQYF. CDR3 nucleotide sequence: TGTGCCAGCAGCTTAGTTCGGGGGGACGATACGCAGTATTTT.

The genes are TRBV5-1 and TRBJ2-5; TRBD1 agrees at 7 bases. The V and J ends lost 6 bases and 0 bases, in that order; junction bases with no gene match: 11. The CDR3 spans 16 residues. Germline CDR1 SGHRS, CDR2 YFSETQ. The CDR3 spells CASTPAGTAYQETQYF. The DNA for the CDR3 is TGCGCCAGCACTCCTGCCGGGACAGCGTACCAAGAGACCCAGTACTTC.

The chain is built from TRBV19 and TRBJ1-4; D not resolved. The CDR3 is 14 amino acids. The V and J ends lost 10 bases and 6 bases respectively, with 18 bases between them. Germline V gene lookup returns CDR1 LNHDA and CDR2 SQIVND (reference sequence). The CDR3 DNA reads as TGTGCCACGAAGAAAACCGATAACCATGAAAAACTGTTTTTT. Its protein product is CATKKTDNHEKLFF. The whole variable domain, filled in from reference TRBV19 and TRBJ1-4, reads DGGITQSPKYLFRKEGQNVTLSCEQNLNHDAMYWYRQDPGQGLRLIYYSQIVNDFQKGDIAEGYSVSREKKESFPLTVTSAQKNPTAFYLCATKKTDNHEKLFFGSGTQLSVL.

The chain carries TRBV11-2 and TRBJ2-5, with TRBD2 as a possible D gene (6 bases). V lost 6 bases, J lost 9 bases, and 20 bases lay in between. Germline V CDR1 and CDR2: SGHAT, FQNNGV. The CDR3 contains 14 residues. The CDR3 sequence: CASSYGTAEWAQYF. Here the CDR3 DNA reads TGTGCCAGCAGTTACGGGACTGCCGAGTGGGCCCAGTACTTC.

The chain joins TRBV27 to TRBJ2-3; 12 nucleotides align to TRBD2. Germline values: CDR1 MNHEY, CDR2 SMNVEV (reference sequence). The CDR3 has 16 residues. V lost 6 bases to trimming and J lost 6 bases; unmatched junction nucleotides: 10. The CDR3 DNA reads as TGTGCCAGCAGACCCCGACTAGCGGGGGATATTGATACGCAGTATTTT. This translates into CASRPRLAGDIDTQYF.

J is TRBJ1-5 and V is TRBV6-1, with D perhaps TRBD1 (5 bases). Germline V gene lookup returns CDR1 MNHNS and CDR2 SASEGT. This CDR3 has 15 amino acids. V lost 1 base, J lost 3 bases, and 10 bases lay in between. The CDR3 DNA reads as TGTGCCAGCAGTGAAGAGGGGACTATCAATCAGCCCCAGCATTTT. This translates into CASSEEGTINQPQHF.

The rearrangement uses TRBV5-5 and TRBJ1-1; D is ambiguous. This CDR3 contains 11 residues. Germline V gene sequence: CDR1 SGHKS, CDR2 YYEKEE (reference sequence). Trimming took off 2 bases at V and 4 bases at J, with 3 bases between the two ends. CDR3 residues: CASSFPTEAFF. CDR3 nucleotides: TGTGCCAGCAGCTTCCCCACTGAAGCTTTCTTT.